The present entry profiles one T cell receptor (beta chain) with its context. Its antigen is unidentified. Primers used in a second PCR of about 6 to 12 cycles were a sample-barcoded 5' primer and a J-beta primer mix. TCRdb re-called the 5' RACE reads with MiXCR, one entry per CDR3 protein. The repertoire has approximately 730,000 distinct CDR3 sequences, approximately 53% of them found once; the top ten carry 40% to 50%. This sample was taken from a study of blood T cells in healthy people across ages. General study results and limits: There were more naive CD4+ cells and higher diversity in long-lived donors than in aged donors.

Germline lookup yields CDR1 SGHTA and CDR2 FQGNSA. The CDR3 totals 17 residues. Specimen: blood. The receptor comes from an elderly man in good health. The rearrangement uses TRBV7-2 and TRBJ2-5; D gene uncertain. The tail of the sequence fits TRBJ2-1 better, so the J call may be wrong. CDR3 sequence: CASSLNPSPGNGETQFF. The CDR3 coding sequence is TGTGCCAGCAGCTTAAATCCCAGCCCGGGTAATGGAGAGACCCAGTTCTTC.